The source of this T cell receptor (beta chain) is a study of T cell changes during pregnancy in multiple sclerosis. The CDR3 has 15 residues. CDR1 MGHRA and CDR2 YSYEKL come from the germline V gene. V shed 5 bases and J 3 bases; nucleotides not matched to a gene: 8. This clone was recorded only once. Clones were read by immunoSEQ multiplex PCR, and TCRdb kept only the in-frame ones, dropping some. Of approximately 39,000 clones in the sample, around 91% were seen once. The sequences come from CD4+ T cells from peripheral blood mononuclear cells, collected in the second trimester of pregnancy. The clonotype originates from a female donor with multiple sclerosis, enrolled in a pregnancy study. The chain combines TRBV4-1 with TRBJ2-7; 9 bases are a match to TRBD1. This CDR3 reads CASSTYGTGIYEQYF. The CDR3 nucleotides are TGCGCCAGCAGCACGTATGGGACAGGGATCTACGAGCAGTACTTC.